The rows below give T cell receptor beta chains drawn from one sample of a study of cytomegalovirus exposure and HLA in healthy donors. Clones were sequenced by immunoSEQ multiplex PCR, and TCRdb holds only the in-frame ones, with some missing. The top ten hold over 1% of the sample, which has 90,000 to 100,000 clones, around 70% seen once. The sequencing input was PBMCs. These receptor sequences come from a female donor in good health and CMV-seronegative. CDR3s include the opening cysteine and the closing phenylalanine or tryptophan. The D gene is left open where the match is weak. Part of the rows lack a size; the others show once, few, many or a class for expanded clones.

j_call: TRBJ1-2
d_call: TRBD1
v_call: TRBV4-1
clone_size: once
cdr3_aa: CASSQAFRGNGYTF
cdr3_nt: TGCGCCAGCAGCCAAGCGTTCAGGGGGAATGGCTACACCTTC

j_call: TRBJ2-7
d_call: .
v_call: TRBV28
clone_size: .
cdr3_aa: CASSPGSSYEQYF
cdr3_nt: TGTGCCAGCAGCCCCGGTTCCTCCTACGAGCAGTACTTC

j_call: TRBJ1-6
d_call: TRBD1
v_call: TRBV27
clone_size: once
cdr3_aa: CASSVQGARDSPLHF
cdr3_nt: TGTGCCAGCAGTGTACAGGGGGCGCGGGATTCACCCCTCCACTTT

j_call: TRBJ2-5
d_call: TRBD2
v_call: TRBV4-1
clone_size: .
cdr3_aa: CASSQTGLAGRETQYF
cdr3_nt: TGCGCCAGCAGCCAGACCGGACTAGCGGGAAGGGAGACCCAGTACTTC

j_call: TRBJ1-5
d_call: .
v_call: TRBV19
clone_size: .
cdr3_aa: CATGKVGTTSPSQPQHF
cdr3_nt: TGTGCCACCGGAAAGGTTGGGACAACCAGTCCAAGTCAGCCCCAGCATTTT

j_call: TRBJ2-7
d_call: .
v_call: TRBV19
clone_size: once
cdr3_aa: CASSTGDHYEQYF
cdr3_nt: TGTGCCAGTAGTACGGGGGATCATTACGAGCAGTACTTC

j_call: TRBJ2-5
d_call: .
v_call: TRBV29-1
clone_size: few
cdr3_aa: CSGTGGETQYF
cdr3_nt: TGCAGCGGGACCGGAGGAGAGACCCAGTACTTC

j_call: TRBJ2-2
d_call: .
v_call: TRBV5-5
clone_size: .
cdr3_aa: CASSLAANTGELFF
cdr3_nt: TGTGCCAGCAGCTTGGCAGCGAACACCGGGGAGCTGTTTTTT

j_call: TRBJ1-4
d_call: TRBD1
v_call: TRBV28
clone_size: .
cdr3_aa: CASSPTGAKDEKLFF
cdr3_nt: TGTGCCAGCAGCCCGACAGGGGCTAAAGATGAAAAACTGTTTTTT

j_call: TRBJ2-7
d_call: TRBD2
v_call: TRBV19
clone_size: few
cdr3_aa: CASSIERTSGQGEQYF
cdr3_nt: TGTGCCAGTAGTATAGAAAGGACTAGCGGCCAAGGCGAGCAGTACTTC

j_call: TRBJ1-5
d_call: TRBD1
v_call: TRBV2
clone_size: .
cdr3_aa: CASSVGTASNQPQHF
cdr3_nt: TGTGCCAGCAGTGTAGGGACAGCTAGCAATCAGCCCCAGCATTTT

j_call: TRBJ2-3
d_call: .
v_call: TRBV4-1
clone_size: once
cdr3_aa: CASSQERQNTDTQYF
cdr3_nt: TGCGCCAGCAGCCAAGAAAGACAGAACACAGATACGCAGTATTTT

j_call: TRBJ2-2
d_call: .
v_call: TRBV7-2
clone_size: once
cdr3_aa: CASSTLRGLYTGELFF
cdr3_nt: TGTGCCAGCAGCACGCTCAGAGGGCTCTACACCGGGGAGCTGTTTTTT

j_call: TRBJ2-1
d_call: TRBD2
v_call: TRBV6-1
clone_size: .
cdr3_aa: CASSERVAGSSYPANNEQFF
cdr3_nt: TGTGCCAGCAGTGAAAGGGTAGCGGGCTCGTCGTATCCAGCGAACAATGAGCAGTTCTTC

j_call: TRBJ2-1
d_call: TRBD2
v_call: TRBV7-9
clone_size: .
cdr3_aa: CASSLGREWSYNEQFF
cdr3_nt: TGTGCCAGCAGCTTAGGGCGGGAGTGGTCCTACAATGAGCAGTTCTTC

j_call: TRBJ1-1
d_call: TRBD1
v_call: TRBV6-6
clone_size: .
cdr3_aa: CASSSTGGWTEAFF
cdr3_nt: TGTGCCAGCAGTTCCACAGGGGGCTGGACTGAAGCTTTCTTT

j_call: TRBJ1-1
d_call: TRBD1
v_call: TRBV30
clone_size: .
cdr3_aa: CAWQRGTGNTEAFF
cdr3_nt: TGTGCCTGGCAGAGGGGGACAGGGAACACTGAAGCTTTCTTT

j_call: TRBJ1-1
d_call: .
v_call: TRBV7-9
clone_size: once
cdr3_aa: CASSFPEGTEAFF
cdr3_nt: TGTGCCAGCAGCTTCCCGGAGGGGACTGAAGCTTTCTTT

j_call: TRBJ1-6
d_call: .
v_call: TRBV5-4
clone_size: once
cdr3_aa: CASSLGTDLNSPLHF
cdr3_nt: TGTGCCAGCAGCTTGGGGACAGACCTAAATTCTCCCCTCCACTTT

j_call: TRBJ2-3
d_call: .
v_call: TRBV7-2
clone_size: few
cdr3_aa: CASSFFTDTQYF
cdr3_nt: TGTGCCAGCAGCTTCTTCACAGATACGCAGTATTTT

j_call: TRBJ2-4
d_call: TRBD1
v_call: TRBV5-4
clone_size: .
cdr3_aa: CASSTRQGASKNIQYF
cdr3_nt: TGTGCCAGCAGCACCAGACAGGGGGCCTCCAAAAACATTCAGTACTTC

j_call: TRBJ2-1
d_call: TRBD2
v_call: TRBV7-3
clone_size: .
cdr3_aa: CASSLTASGSSYNEQFF
cdr3_nt: TGTGCCAGCAGCTTAACCGCTAGCGGTTCTTCCTACAATGAGCAGTTCTTC

j_call: TRBJ1-2
d_call: TRBD1
v_call: TRBV29-1
clone_size: few
cdr3_aa: CSASGDSLDYGYTF
cdr3_nt: TGCAGCGCCTCCGGGGACAGCCTGGACTATGGCTACACCTTC

j_call: TRBJ1-2
d_call: .
v_call: TRBV4-1
clone_size: .
cdr3_aa: CASSPSPGGYPF
cdr3_nt: TGCGCCAGCAGCCCATCCCCGGGGGGCTACCCCTTC

j_call: TRBJ2-1
d_call: TRBD2
v_call: TRBV6-1
clone_size: few
cdr3_aa: CASRRTSGSFEQFF
cdr3_nt: TGTGCCAGCAGGAGGACTAGCGGGAGTTTTGAGCAGTTCTTC

j_call: TRBJ2-7
d_call: TRBD1
v_call: TRBV4-1
clone_size: .
cdr3_aa: CASSPRQGVYYEQYF
cdr3_nt: TGCGCCAGCAGCCCTCGACAGGGCGTCTACTACGAGCAGTACTTC

j_call: TRBJ1-5
d_call: .
v_call: TRBV19
clone_size: few
cdr3_aa: CASSMSLWDWTWDSNQPQHF
cdr3_nt: TGTGCCAGTAGTATGAGCTTATGGGACTGGACATGGGATAGCAATCAGCCCCAGCATTTT

j_call: TRBJ2-3
d_call: .
v_call: TRBV9
clone_size: .
cdr3_aa: CAPLGVVSTDTQYF
cdr3_nt: TGTGCCCCCCTCGGTGTCGTAAGCACAGATACGCAGTATTTT